This paragraph covers one T cell receptor beta chain sequence. After removal of 4 bases from V and 6 bases from J, the junction contained 8 bases not matched to a gene. There are 14 residues in the CDR3. In germline, CDR1 is MNHEY, CDR2 SVGAGI. This specimen belongs to a study of blood T cell repertoires in COVID-19. Repertoires were generated with immunoSEQ multiplex PCR, while TCRdb's copy carries only in-frame clones and drops some. The sample yields more than 200,000 clones, 86% seen once. Input material: peripheral blood. This chain connects TRBV6-5 to TRBJ1-2, with 7 bases lining up with TRBD1. The receptor's source is a man under 40 with active or convalescent COVID-19. The DNA of the CDR3 is TGTGCCAGCAGTTCTCCAGGGGGAATCGATGGCTACACCTTC. It specifies CASSSPGGIDGYTF.